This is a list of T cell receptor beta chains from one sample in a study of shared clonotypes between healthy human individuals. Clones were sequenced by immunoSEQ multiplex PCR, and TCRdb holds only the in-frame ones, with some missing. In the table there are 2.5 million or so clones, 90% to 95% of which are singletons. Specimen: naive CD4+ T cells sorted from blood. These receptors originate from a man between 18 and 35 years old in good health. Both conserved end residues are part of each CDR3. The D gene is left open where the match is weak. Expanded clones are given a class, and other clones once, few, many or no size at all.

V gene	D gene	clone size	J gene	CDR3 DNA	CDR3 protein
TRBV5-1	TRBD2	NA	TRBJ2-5	TGCGCCAGCAGCTTGGCTCTAGCGGGGGCGGAGACCCAGTACTTC	CASSLALAGAETQYF
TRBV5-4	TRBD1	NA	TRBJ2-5	TGTGCCAGCAGCAGGAGGACAGGGTCAGGGGGAGAGACCCAGTACTTC	CASSRRTGSGGETQYF
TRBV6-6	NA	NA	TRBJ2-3	TGTGCCAGCAAACACAGGGATGCCTCCACAGATACGCAGTATTTT	CASKHRDASTDTQYF
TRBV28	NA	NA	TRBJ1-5	TGTGCCAGCCGAGCGGGGGCAGGGGTCGTTCAGCCCCAGCATTTT	CASRAGAGVVQPQHF
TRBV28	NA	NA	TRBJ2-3	TGTGCCAGCAGTTTAAGTTCCGGGGCAGATACGCAGTATTTT	CASSLSSGADTQYF
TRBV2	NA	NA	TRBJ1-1	TGTGCCAGCAGTGCAGGTATGGGGAACACTGAAGCTTTCTTT	CASSAGMGNTEAFF
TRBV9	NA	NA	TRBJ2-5	TGTGCCAGCAGCGAGACTCAGCAAGAGACCCAGTACTTC	CASSETQQETQYF
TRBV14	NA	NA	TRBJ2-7	TGTGCCAGCAGCCAAGACAGGTACGAGCAGTACTTC	CASSQDRYEQYF
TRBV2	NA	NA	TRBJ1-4	TGTGCCAGCAGTGAAGTGGTCGAAAAACTGTTTTTT	CASSEVVEKLFF
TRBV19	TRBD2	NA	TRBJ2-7	TGTGCCACGGCGGGGGGGCGGACTAACGAGCAGTACTTC	CATAGGRTNEQYF
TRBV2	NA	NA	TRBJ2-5	TGTGCCAGCAGTTCTCAAGAGACCCAGTACTTC	CASSSQETQYF
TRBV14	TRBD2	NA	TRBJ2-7	TGTGCCAGCAGCCGACTAGCGGGAGGAAGATACGAGCAGTACTTC	CASSRLAGGRYEQYF
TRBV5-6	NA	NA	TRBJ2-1	TGTGCCAGCAGCTTGGTGGGCAGCGGAGCAGTCAATGAGCAGTTCTTC	CASSLVGSGAVNEQFF
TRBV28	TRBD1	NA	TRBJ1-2	TGTGCCAGCAGAGAGCAGGGGGCGCTCAACTATGGCTACACCTTC	CASREQGALNYGYTF
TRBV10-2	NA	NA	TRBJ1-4	TGCGCCAGCAGTGAGGAATGGCCAGACACTAATGAAAAACTGTTTTTT	CASSEEWPDTNEKLFF
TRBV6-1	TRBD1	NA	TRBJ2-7	TGTGCCAGCCTTTTAGGACAGGGGGGCGACGAGCAGTACTTC	CASLLGQGGDEQYF
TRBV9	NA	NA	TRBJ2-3	TGTGCCAGCAGCGTAATTATGGGGCTCCACACAGATACGCAGTATTTT	CASSVIMGLHTDTQYF
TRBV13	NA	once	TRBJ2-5	TGTGCCAGCAGCTTATTCGGTGGGGGGAAAGAGACCCAGTACTTC	CASSLFGGGKETQYF
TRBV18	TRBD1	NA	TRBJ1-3	TGTGCCAGCTCACCGACAGGGGCCCCTGGAAACACCATATATTTT	CASSPTGAPGNTIYF
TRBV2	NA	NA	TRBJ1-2	TGTGCCAGCAGTGAAAGGGGCAACTATGGCTACACCTTC	CASSERGNYGYTF